The 27 T cell receptor beta chains given below trace back to one sample, sequenced in a study of CD8 T cells in ankylosing spondylitis. In TCRdb, the 5' RACE reads were re-called with MiXCR into one record per CDR3 protein. In the table there are some 130,000 distinct CDR3 sequences, around 9.7% of which are singletons. The sample comprised blood, either unsorted or a sorted T cell fraction (not recorded which). Every receptor here comes from a male donor with ankylosing spondylitis or in good health (not recorded which).

This clonotype came up many times. The rearrangement uses TRBV12-3 or TRBV12-4 and TRBJ2-1; TRBD2 matches 7 bases. The length of the CDR3 is 15 residues. V lost 5 bases to trimming and J lost 3 bases; unmatched junction nucleotides: 7. In DNA, the CDR3 is TGTGCCAGCAGTCGACTAGCCCAATACTACAATGAGCAGTTCTTC. Encoded protein: CASSRLAQYYNEQFF.

This clonotype was found many times. J is TRBJ1-4 and V is TRBV5-1; a possible D gene is TRBD1 (5 bases). CDR3 length: 14 residues. CDR1 SGHRS and CDR2 YFSETQ come from the germline V gene. Trimming shortened V by 0 bases and J by 8 bases, and 11 bases separated the two germline ends. CDR3 DNA sequence: TGCGCCAGCAGCTTGGAAGGGGCGCGGGAAAAACTGTTTTTT. This gives the protein CASSLEGAREKLFF.

This clonotype was counted at least ten times. V and J are TRBV27 and TRBJ1-5; D not certain. Germline assignment: CDR1 MNHEY and CDR2 SMNVEV (reference sequence). The CDR3 is 14 amino acids. Trimming cost V 5 bases and J 7 bases, with 15 bases left between them. In nucleotides, the CDR3 is TGTGCCAGCAGTCGTCAGGTACGCGGGCAGCCCCAGCATTTT. Its translation is CASSRQVRGQPQHF.

The table lists this clonotype with a few counts. V gene TRBV2 combines with J gene TRBJ2-7; 14 nucleotides align to TRBD2. The germline V gene has CDR1 SNHLY and CDR2 FYNNEI. Trimming removed 6 bases from V and 3 bases from J; junction bases left unmatched: 4. This CDR3 is 15 amino acids long. In DNA form, the CDR3 reads TGTGCCAGCAGGGGACTAGCGGGAGTAGGCTACGAGCAGTACTTC. This translates into CASRGLAGVGYEQYF.

This clonotype has at least ten counts. The chain uses TRBV12-3 or TRBV12-4 and TRBJ1-6; D unclear. V lost 5 bases and J 9 bases, leaving 11 bases between the germline ends. This CDR3 is 13 amino acids long. The CDR3, as DNA: TGTGCCAGCAGTATAAGGGAGGGTTCACCCCTCCACTTT. Translating gives CASSIREGSPLHF.

This clonotype was counted at least ten times. The chain recombines TRBV25-1 with TRBJ2-5; D is uncertain. CDR1 is MGHDK and CDR2 is SYGVNS in the germline V gene. Trimming took off 4 bases at V and 1 base at J, with 10 bases between the two ends. The CDR3 has 14 residues. CDR3 nucleotides: TGTGCCAGCAGTGGCCACACGGGCCAAGAGACCCAGTACTTC. Translating gives CASSGHTGQETQYF. Looking up the rest from reference TRBV25-1 and TRBJ2-5 gives the full variable domain: EADIYQTPRYLVIGTGKKITLECSQTMGHDKMYWYQQDPGMELHLIHYSYGVNSTEKGDLSSESTVSRIRTEHFPLTLESARPSHTSQYLCASSGHTGQETQYFGPGTRLLVL.

There are many counts of this clonotype. The chain is built from TRBV28 and TRBJ2-1; 13 bases agree with TRBD2. The CDR3 has 17 amino acids. V shed 4 bases and J 2 bases; nucleotides not matched to a gene: 5. Germline values: CDR1 MDHEN, CDR2 SYDVKM. The CDR3 loop reads CASSSPLAGGPYNEQFF. The CDR3 coding sequence is TGTGCCAGCAGTTCTCCACTAGCGGGAGGGCCCTACAATGAGCAGTTCTTC.

This clonotype was observed at least ten times. This chain connects TRBV7-9 to TRBJ2-5; D is tentatively TRBD1 or TRBD2 (7 bases each). Germline loops: CDR1 SEHNR, CDR2 FQNEAQ (reference sequence). There are 15 residues in the CDR3. Trimming cost V 6 bases and J 2 bases, with 16 bases left between them. Here the CDR3 DNA reads TGTGCCAGCAGTCTGGGGCAGGGGGGGCAAGAGACCCAGTACTTC. This codes for CASSLGQGGQETQYF.

CDR3 loop: CASRQTGSQETQYF. Here the CDR3 DNA reads TGTGCCAGCAGACAAACAGGGAGCCAAGAGACCCAGTACTTC. This chain joins TRBV25-1 and TRBJ2-5; tentatively, D is TRBD1 (6 bases). The CDR3 has 14 residues. Germline lookup yields CDR1 MGHDK and CDR2 SYGVNS. The V end lost 6 bases, the J end lost 1 base, and 12 bases lay between the germline ends.

The rearrangement joins TRBV20-1 to TRBJ1-5; perhaps TRBD1 as D (6 bases). The CDR3 runs 13 residues. The germline CDR1 and CDR2 sequences are DFQATT and SNEGSKA (reference sequence). Trimming stripped 4 bases from V and 4 bases from J, with 11 bases between. The CDR3 region is CSAMGAMNQPQHF. The CDR3 DNA follows: TGCAGTGCTATGGGGGCGATGAATCAGCCCCAGCATTTT.

This sequence joins TRBV6-1 and TRBJ1-5; D remains unclear. The V end was cut by 2 bases, the J end by 0 bases, with 5 bases between. The CDR3 runs to 14 residues. The germline V gene has CDR1 MNHNS and CDR2 SASEGT. The CDR3 nucleotides are TGTGCCAGCAGTGAATTTAATAGCAATCAGCCCCAGCATTTT. Translated: CASSEFNSNQPQHF.

At least ten counts were recorded for this clonotype. This rearrangement joins TRBV20-1 to TRBJ2-7; TRBD2 is a possible D gene (5 bases). CDR1 DFQATT and CDR2 SNEGSKA come from the germline V gene (reference sequence). V lost 6 bases and J 2 bases, leaving 14 bases between the germline ends. CDR3 length: 13 residues. In nucleotides, the CDR3 is TGCAGTGCGGCGGCGGGCCGAACCTACGAGCAGTACTTC. It codes for CSAAAGRTYEQYF.

At least ten counts were recorded for this clonotype. The gene calls are TRBV29-1 and TRBJ2-1, with 10 bases aligning to TRBD2. Germline CDR1 is SQVTM and CDR2 is ANQGSEA. V lost 7 bases, J lost 6 bases, and 3 bases stayed unmatched. This CDR3 contains 12 residues. The CDR3 sequence: CSGLAGVNEQFF. CDR3 coding DNA: TGCAGCGGGCTAGCGGGAGTCAATGAGCAGTTCTTC.

The table lists this clonotype with a count of one. This chain joins TRBV27 and TRBJ2-2, with D perhaps matching TRBD1 (6 bases). V dropped 8 bases and J dropped 1 base, with 23 bases sitting between them. This CDR3 is built from 18 residues. Germline CDR1 MNHEY, CDR2 SMNVEV (reference sequence). The CDR3 here is CASRHKAGTPMNTGELFF. Written as DNA, the CDR3 is TGTGCCAGCCGCCATAAAGCTGGGACACCAATGAACACCGGGGAGCTGTTTTTT.

This clonotype was picked up many times. The rearrangement joins TRBV28 to TRBJ1-1, with 7 bases aligning to TRBD1. The V and J ends lost 3 bases and 1 base, in that order; junction bases with no gene match: 5. CDR1 MDHEN and CDR2 SYDVKM come from the germline V gene. This CDR3 contains 15 residues. The CDR3 bases are TGTGCCAGCAGTTTGTACAGGGGAACGAACACTGAAGCTTTCTTT. Residues: CASSLYRGTNTEAFF.

This chain links TRBV27 with TRBJ2-3; D not certain. The germline V gene has CDR1 MNHEY and CDR2 SMNVEV (reference sequence). This CDR3 contains 14 residues. Trimming removed 8 bases from V and 2 bases from J, with 14 bases in between. CDR3 region: CASSGPLNTDTQYF. DNA for the CDR3: TGTGCCAGCTCGGGCCCCTTAAACACAGATACGCAGTATTTT.

This clonotype was picked up many times. This sequence joins TRBV6-1 and TRBJ2-7, with D perhaps given as TRBD1 or TRBD2 (5 bases each). CDR1 is MNHNS and CDR2 is SASEGT in the germline V gene. The CDR3 covers 15 residues. V lost 6 bases, J lost 2 bases, and 17 bases lay in between. The CDR3 DNA reads TGTGCCAGCAGCCCCGAGGGGCACGCGACCTACGAGCAGTACTTC. Translation: CASSPEGHATYEQYF.

The V call is TRBV7-2, the J call TRBJ2-3; D remains ambiguous. V dropped 1 base and J dropped 0 bases, with 8 bases sitting between them. The V gene's germline CDR1 is SGHTA and CDR2 FQGNSA. This CDR3 has 15 amino acids. The CDR3, as DNA: TGTGCCAGCAGCTTAGTTGGCAGTAGCACAGATACGCAGTATTTT. As protein: CASSLVGSSTDTQYF. The whole variable domain, remainder taken from reference TRBV7-2 and TRBJ2-3, is GAGVSQSPSNKVTEKGKDVELRCDPISGHTALYWYRQSLGQGLEFLIYFQGNSAPDKSGLPSDRFSAERTGGSVSTLTIQRTQQEDSAVYLCASSLVGSSTDTQYFGPGTRLTVL.

This clonotype was observed at least ten times. The chain has TRBV9 and TRBJ2-3; 11 nucleotides align to TRBD2. In germline, CDR1 is SGDLS, CDR2 YYNGEE. Unmatched junction bases numbered 6, after V lost 3 bases and J lost 3 bases. The CDR3 has 16 residues. The CDR3 is CASSERLAGTTDTQYF. In DNA form, the CDR3 reads TGTGCCAGCAGCGAGCGACTAGCGGGAACGACAGATACGCAGTATTTT.

This clonotype was picked up many times. V is TRBV12-3 or TRBV12-4 and J is TRBJ2-5; perhaps TRBD2 as D (5 bases). V lost 3 bases to trimming and J lost 5 bases, with 10 bases between them. The CDR3 is 13 amino acids. In DNA form, the CDR3 reads TGTGCCAGCAGTTTTCGGGGTGCGGAGACCCAGTACTTC. Its translation: CASSFRGAETQYF.

This clonotype appeared a few times. The chain carries TRBV4-3 and TRBJ2-2; TRBD2 matches 7 bases. Germline-derived CDR1 and CDR2 are LGHNA and YSLEER. The CDR3 totals 16 residues. J gave up 7 bases and V 5 bases, and 13 bases lay outside the gene matches. The CDR3 here is CASSGEKTSAVGELFF. CDR3 nucleotide sequence: TGCGCCAGCAGCGGCGAAAAAACTAGCGCGGTCGGGGAGCTGTTTTTT.

This sequence joins TRBV3-1 and TRBJ1-1; D is unclear. With 4 bases removed from V and 4 bases from J, the gap between germline ends came to 19 bases. CDR3 length equals 16 residues. CDR1 and CDR2 from the germline V gene are LGHDT and YNNKEL (reference sequence). The CDR3 here is CASSPSLRYQGTEAFF. The CDR3 coding sequence is TGTGCCAGCAGCCCATCCTTAAGGTACCAAGGCACTGAAGCTTTCTTT.

In its sample, this clonotype was seen many times. This chain joins TRBV27 and TRBJ1-3; D is ambiguous. From germline, CDR1 is MNHEY and CDR2 SMNVEV (reference sequence). The CDR3 length is 16 residues. The V and J ends lost 1 base and 0 bases respectively, with 10 bases between them. The CDR3 loop is CASSLFGQTSGNTIYF. The CDR3 DNA reads TGTGCCAGCAGTTTATTTGGTCAGACCTCTGGAAACACCATATATTTT.

This clonotype occurred many times. V gene TRBV7-3 combines with J gene TRBJ2-1, with TRBD2 as a possible D gene (6 bases). V lost 4 bases and J lost 9, with 16 bases in between. The CDR3 loop spans 14 amino acids. Germline assignment: CDR1 SGHTA and CDR2 FQGTGA. The CDR3 sequence is CASSSPGLGREQFF. In DNA form, the CDR3 reads TGTGCCAGCAGCTCCCCGGGACTTGGGCGTGAGCAGTTCTTC.

This clonotype was counted many times. This sequence joins TRBV5-1 and TRBJ1-2; 7 bases line up with TRBD1. Germline V gene sequence: CDR1 SGHRS, CDR2 YFSETQ. The J segment lost 7 bases and the V segment lost 4 bases, leaving 7 bases of the junction unmatched. This CDR3 contains 13 residues. The CDR3, as DNA: TGCGCCAGCAGCCTTACAGGGGTGGCTGGCTACACCTTC. Amino acids: CASSLTGVAGYTF.

At least ten counts were recorded for this clonotype. The J gene is TRBJ1-2, the V gene TRBV12-3 or TRBV12-4, with TRBD1 as a possible D gene (5 bases). The CDR3 sequence is 13 residues long. Trimming took off 5 bases at V and 9 bases at J, with 16 bases between the two ends. The CDR3 reads CASSTRQSISYTF. The CDR3 coding sequence is TGTGCCAGCAGTACCCGACAGAGTATAAGCTACACCTTC.

The gene calls are TRBV5-1 and TRBJ2-5; D remains unclear. Trimming left V 7 bases short and J 2 bases short, with 6 bases between. This CDR3 spans 11 amino acids. Looked up from germline, CDR1 is SGHRS and CDR2 is YFSETQ. The DNA for the CDR3 is TGCGCCAGCGCTCGACAAGAGACCCAGTACTTC. This encodes CASARQETQYF.